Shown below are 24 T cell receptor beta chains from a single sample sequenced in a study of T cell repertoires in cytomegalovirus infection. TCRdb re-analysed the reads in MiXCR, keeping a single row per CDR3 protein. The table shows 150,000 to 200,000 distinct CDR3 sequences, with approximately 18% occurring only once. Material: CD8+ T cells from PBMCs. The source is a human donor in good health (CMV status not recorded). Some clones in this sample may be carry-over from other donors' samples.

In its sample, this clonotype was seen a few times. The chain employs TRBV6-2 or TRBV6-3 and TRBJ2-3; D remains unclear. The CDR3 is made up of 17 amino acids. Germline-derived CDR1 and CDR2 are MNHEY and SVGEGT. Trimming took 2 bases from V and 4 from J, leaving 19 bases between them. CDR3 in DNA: TGTGCCAGCAGTTACAGCTACGAGAGGTTCTCGGCAGATACGCAGTATTTT. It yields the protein CASSYSYERFSADTQYF.

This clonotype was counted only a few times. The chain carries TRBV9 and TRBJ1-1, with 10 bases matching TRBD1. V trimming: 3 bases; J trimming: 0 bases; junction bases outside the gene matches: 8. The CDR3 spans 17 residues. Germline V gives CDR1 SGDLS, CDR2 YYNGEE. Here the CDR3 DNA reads TGTGCCAGCAGCGCAAACCGGGACAGGGGCATGAACACTGAAGCTTTCTTT. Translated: CASSANRDRGMNTEAFF.

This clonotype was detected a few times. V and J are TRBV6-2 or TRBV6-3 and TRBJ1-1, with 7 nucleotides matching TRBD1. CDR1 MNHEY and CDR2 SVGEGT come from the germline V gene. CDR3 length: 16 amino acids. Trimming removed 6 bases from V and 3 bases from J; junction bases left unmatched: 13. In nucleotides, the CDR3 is TGTGCCAGCAGCGTAGCGAGGGGGCATTGGGACACTGAAGCTTTCTTT. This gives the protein CASSVARGHWDTEAFF.

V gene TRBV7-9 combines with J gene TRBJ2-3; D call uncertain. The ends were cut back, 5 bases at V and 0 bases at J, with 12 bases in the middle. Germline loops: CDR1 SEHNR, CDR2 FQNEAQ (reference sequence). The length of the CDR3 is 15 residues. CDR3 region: CASSVTLSSTDTQYF. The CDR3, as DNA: TGTGCCAGCAGCGTTACCCTTTCTAGCACAGATACGCAGTATTTT. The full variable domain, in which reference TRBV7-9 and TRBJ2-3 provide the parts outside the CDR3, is DTGVSQNPRHKITKRGQNVTFRCDPISEHNRLYWYRQTLGQGPEFLTYFQNEAQLEKSRLLSDRFSAERPKGSFSTLEIQRTEQGDSAMYLCASSVTLSSTDTQYFGPGTRLTVL.

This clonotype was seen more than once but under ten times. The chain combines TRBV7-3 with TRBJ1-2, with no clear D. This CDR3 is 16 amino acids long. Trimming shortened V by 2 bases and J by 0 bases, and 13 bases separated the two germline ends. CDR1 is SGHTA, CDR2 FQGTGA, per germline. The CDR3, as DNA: TGTGCCAGCAGCTTAGGCCGCTTGGAGGCTAACTATGGCTACACCTTC. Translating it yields CASSLGRLEANYGYTF.

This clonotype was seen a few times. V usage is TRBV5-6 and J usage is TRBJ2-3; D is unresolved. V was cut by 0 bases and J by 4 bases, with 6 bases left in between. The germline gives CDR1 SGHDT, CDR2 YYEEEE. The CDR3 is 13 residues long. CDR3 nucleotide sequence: TGTGCCAGCAGCTTGGAACTACCAGATACGCAGTATTTT. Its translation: CASSLELPDTQYF.

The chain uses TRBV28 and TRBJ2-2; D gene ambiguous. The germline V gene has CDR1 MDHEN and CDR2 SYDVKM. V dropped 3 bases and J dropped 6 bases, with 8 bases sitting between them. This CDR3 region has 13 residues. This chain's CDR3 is CASSFSESGELFF. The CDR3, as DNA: TGTGCCAGCAGTTTCTCGGAGTCCGGGGAGCTGTTTTTT.

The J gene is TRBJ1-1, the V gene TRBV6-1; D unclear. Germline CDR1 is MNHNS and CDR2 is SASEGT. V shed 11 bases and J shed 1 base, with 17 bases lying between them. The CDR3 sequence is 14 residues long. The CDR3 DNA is TGTGCCTGCGCCGCGCAAGTCCCGAACACTGAAGCTTTCTTT. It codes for CACAAQVPNTEAFF.

The DNA for the CDR3 is TGCAGTGGTCAAGAAAATAGCAATCAGCCCCAGCATTTT. It codes for CSGQENSNQPQHF. The J gene is TRBJ1-5, the V gene TRBV20-1; no firm D call. The CDR3 has 13 residues. Germline CDR1 is DFQATT and CDR2 is SNEGSKA (reference sequence). Trimming left V 7 bases short and J 0 bases short, with 10 bases between.

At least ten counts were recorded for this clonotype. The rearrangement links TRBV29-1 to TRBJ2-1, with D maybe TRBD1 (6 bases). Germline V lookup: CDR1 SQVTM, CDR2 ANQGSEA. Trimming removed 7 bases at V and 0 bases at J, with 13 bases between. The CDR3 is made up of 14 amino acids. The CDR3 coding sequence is TGCAGCGGGATCGACAGGAACTCCTACAATGAGCAGTTCTTC. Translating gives CSGIDRNSYNEQFF.

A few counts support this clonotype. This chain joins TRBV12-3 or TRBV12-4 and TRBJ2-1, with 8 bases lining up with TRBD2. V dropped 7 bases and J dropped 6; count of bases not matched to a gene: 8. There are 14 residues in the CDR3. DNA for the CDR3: TGTGCCAGCACCATATTAGCGGGGCTCAATGAGCAGTTCTTC. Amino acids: CASTILAGLNEQFF.

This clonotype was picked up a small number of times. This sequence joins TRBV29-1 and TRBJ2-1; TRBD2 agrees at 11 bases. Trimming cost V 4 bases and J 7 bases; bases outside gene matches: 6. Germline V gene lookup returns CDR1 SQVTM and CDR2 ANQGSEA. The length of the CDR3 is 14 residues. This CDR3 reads CSVGPSGGKNEQFF. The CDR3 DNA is TGCAGCGTTGGTCCTAGCGGGGGGAAAAATGAGCAGTTCTTC.

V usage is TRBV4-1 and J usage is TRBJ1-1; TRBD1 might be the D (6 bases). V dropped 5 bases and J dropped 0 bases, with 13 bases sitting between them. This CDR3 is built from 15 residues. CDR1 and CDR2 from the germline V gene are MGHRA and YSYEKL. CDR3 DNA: TGCGCCAGCAGCTACAAGGGGGGAATGAACACTGAAGCTTTCTTT. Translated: CASSYKGGMNTEAFF.

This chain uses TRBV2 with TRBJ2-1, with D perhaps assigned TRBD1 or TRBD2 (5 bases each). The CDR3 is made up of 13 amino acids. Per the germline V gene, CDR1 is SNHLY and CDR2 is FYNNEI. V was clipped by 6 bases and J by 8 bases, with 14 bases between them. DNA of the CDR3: TGTGCCAGCAGGGGACCGACGGTGTATGAGCAGTTCTTC. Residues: CASRGPTVYEQFF.

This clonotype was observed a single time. Here the CDR3 reads CASSQDSGNLYEQYF. CDR3 in DNA: TGCGCCAGCAGCCAAGATAGTGGGAACCTCTACGAGCAGTACTTC. This sequence joins TRBV4-3 and TRBJ2-7; D is ambiguous. CDR1 and CDR2 from the germline V gene are LGHNA and YSLEER. V gave up 0 bases and J gave up 3 bases, with 12 bases separating them. The CDR3 spans 15 residues.

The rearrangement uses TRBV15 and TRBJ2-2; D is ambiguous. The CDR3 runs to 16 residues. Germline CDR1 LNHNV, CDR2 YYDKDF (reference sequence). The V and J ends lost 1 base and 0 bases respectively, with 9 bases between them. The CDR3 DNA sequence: TGTGCCACCAGCAGAGTGTCAGCCCCGAACACCGGGGAGCTGTTTTTT. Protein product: CATSRVSAPNTGELFF.

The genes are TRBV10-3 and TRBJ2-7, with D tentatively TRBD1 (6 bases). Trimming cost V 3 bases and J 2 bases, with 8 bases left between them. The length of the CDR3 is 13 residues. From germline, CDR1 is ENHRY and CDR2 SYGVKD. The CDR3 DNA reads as TGTGCCATCAGTGACGCAGGGGCCTACGAGCAGTACTTC. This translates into CAISDAGAYEQYF.

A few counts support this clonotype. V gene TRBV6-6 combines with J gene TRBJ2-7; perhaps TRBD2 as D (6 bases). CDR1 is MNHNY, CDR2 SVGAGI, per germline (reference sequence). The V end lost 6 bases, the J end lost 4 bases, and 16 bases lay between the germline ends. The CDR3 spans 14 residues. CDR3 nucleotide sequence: TGTGCCAGCAGCTTTCCGGGACGGGGGTACGAGCAGTACTTC. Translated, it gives CASSFPGRGYEQYF.

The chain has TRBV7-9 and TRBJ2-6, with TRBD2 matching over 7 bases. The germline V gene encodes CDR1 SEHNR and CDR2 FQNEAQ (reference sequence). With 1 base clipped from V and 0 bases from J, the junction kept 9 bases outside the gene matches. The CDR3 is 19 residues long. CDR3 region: CASSLGRGVLLSGANVLTF. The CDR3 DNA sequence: TGTGCCAGCAGCTTAGGCCGGGGGGTTTTACTCTCTGGGGCCAACGTCCTGACTTTC.

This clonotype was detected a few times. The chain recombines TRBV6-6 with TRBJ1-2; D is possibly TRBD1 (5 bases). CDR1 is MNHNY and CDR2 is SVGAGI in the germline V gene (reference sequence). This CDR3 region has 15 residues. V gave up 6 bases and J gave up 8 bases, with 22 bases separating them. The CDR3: CASSPYPDSWDGYTF. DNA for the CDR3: TGTGCCAGCAGCCCCTACCCCGACAGTTGGGACGGCTACACCTTC.

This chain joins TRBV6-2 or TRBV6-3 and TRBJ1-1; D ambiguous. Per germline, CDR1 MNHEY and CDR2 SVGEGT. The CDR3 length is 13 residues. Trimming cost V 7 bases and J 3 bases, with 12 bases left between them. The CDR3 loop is CASKVQEDTEAFF. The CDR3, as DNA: TGTGCCAGCAAGGTCCAGGAGGACACTGAAGCTTTCTTT.

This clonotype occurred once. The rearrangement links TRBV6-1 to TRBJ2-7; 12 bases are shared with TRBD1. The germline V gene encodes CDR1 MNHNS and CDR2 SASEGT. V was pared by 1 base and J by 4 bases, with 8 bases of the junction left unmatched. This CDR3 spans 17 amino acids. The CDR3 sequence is CASSEEVGDRGLYEQYF. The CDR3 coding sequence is TGTGCCAGCAGTGAAGAGGTCGGGGACAGGGGGCTGTACGAGCAGTACTTC.

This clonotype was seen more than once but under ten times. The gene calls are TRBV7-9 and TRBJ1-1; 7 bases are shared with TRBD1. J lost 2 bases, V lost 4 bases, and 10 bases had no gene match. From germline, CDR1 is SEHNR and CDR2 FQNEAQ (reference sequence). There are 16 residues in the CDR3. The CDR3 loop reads CASSSPTGNENTEAFF. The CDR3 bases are TGTGCCAGCAGCTCCCCGACAGGGAACGAAAACACTGAAGCTTTCTTT. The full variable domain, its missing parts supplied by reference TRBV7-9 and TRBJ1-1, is DTGVSQNPRHKITKRGQNVTFRCDPISEHNRLYWYRQTLGQGPEFLTYFQNEAQLEKSRLLSDRFSAERPKGSFSTLEIQRTEQGDSAMYLCASSSPTGNENTEAFFGQGTRLTVV.

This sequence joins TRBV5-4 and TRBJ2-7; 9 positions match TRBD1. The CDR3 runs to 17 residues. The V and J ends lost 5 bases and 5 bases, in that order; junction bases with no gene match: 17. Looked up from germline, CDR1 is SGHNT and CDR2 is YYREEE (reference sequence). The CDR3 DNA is TGTGCCAGCAGACTACTACCCCCGGGACAGGGTACCCACGAGCAGTACTTC. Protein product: CASRLLPPGQGTHEQYF.